This T cell receptor beta chain is from a study of Graves' ophthalmopathy and Graves' hyperthyroidism. Study information: A follow-up of 18 months without ophthalmopathy meant that hyperthyroidism was stable.

Establishment of the diagnosis relied upon clinical symptoms, serum thyroxine, TRAb, thyroid ultrasound and orbital computed tomography. CDR1 SNHLY and CDR2 FYNNEI come from the germline V gene. This CDR3 is 15 amino acids long. V gave up 6 bases and J gave up 4 bases; unmatched junction bases: 6. RNA transcripts yielded amplified TCR beta CDR3 regions. RT-PCR in the first round used HTBI primers; a second-round multiplex PCR followed. TCRdb called the multiplex PCR reads again in MiXCR, with one record for every CDR3 protein. The table lists over a million distinct CDR3 sequences, less than 45% of them singletons, with 11% in the top ten.

The V and J genes are TRBV2 and TRBJ1-5; 10 bases map to TRBD1. The receptor comes from an adult man with Graves' hyperthyroidism. Material: peripheral blood or thyroid tissue (not recorded which). The CDR3 sequence: CASRGGQGRNQPQHF. The CDR3 nucleotides are TGTGCCAGCAGGGGGGGACAGGGGCGGAATCAGCCCCAGCATTTT.